Included here is one T cell receptor beta chain sequence, with context. The CDR3 covers 14 residues. The V end lost 1 base, the J end lost 3 bases, and 6 bases lay between the germline ends. Germline-derived CDR1 and CDR2 are SGHAT and FQNNGV. Authors' analysis steps: Amplification from reference gene primers served as the basis for estimated nucleated cell counts. Method: immunoSEQ multiplex PCR; TCRdb's copy keeps in-frame clones and lacks some. That table supplies the V and J calls and clone size; D and trimming were determined from the DNA. This table holds around 200,000 clones, around 83% found once. This record comes from a study of blood T cell repertoires in COVID-19.

The chain has TRBV11-2 and TRBJ2-2; D unclear. The sequence came from a woman between 45 and 60 years old with acute or convalescent COVID-19. The sample taken for sequencing was peripheral blood. In nucleotides, the CDR3 is TGTGCCAGCAGCTTAGGGCCACACACCGGGGAGCTGTTTTTT. It yields the protein CASSLGPHTGELFF.